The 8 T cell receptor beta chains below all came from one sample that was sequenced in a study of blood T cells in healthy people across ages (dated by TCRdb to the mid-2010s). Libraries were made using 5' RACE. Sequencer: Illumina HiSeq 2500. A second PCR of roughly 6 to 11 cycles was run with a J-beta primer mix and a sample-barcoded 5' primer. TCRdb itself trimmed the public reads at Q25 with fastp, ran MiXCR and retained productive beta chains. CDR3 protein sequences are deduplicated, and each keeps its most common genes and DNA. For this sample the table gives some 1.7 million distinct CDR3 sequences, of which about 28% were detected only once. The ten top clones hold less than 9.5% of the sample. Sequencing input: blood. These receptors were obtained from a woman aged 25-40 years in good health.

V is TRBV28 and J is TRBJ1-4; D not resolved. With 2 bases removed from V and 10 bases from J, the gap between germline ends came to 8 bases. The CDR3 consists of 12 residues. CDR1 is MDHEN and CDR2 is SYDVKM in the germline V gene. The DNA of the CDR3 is TGTGCCAGCAGTTTAGGAAACAGAAAACTGTTTTTT. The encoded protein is CASSLGNRKLFF. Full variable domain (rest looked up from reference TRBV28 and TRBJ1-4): DVKVTQSSRYLVKRTGEKVFLECVQDMDHENMFWYRQDPGLGLRLIYFSYDVKMKEKGDIPEGYSVSREKKERFSLILESASTNQTSMYLCASSLGNRKLFFGSGTQLSVL.

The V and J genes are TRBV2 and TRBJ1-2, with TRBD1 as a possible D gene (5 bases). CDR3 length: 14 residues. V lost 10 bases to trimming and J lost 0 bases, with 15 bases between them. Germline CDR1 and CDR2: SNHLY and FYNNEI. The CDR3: CATRPTGANYGYTF. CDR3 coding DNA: TGTGCCACCAGGCCAACAGGAGCTAACTATGGCTACACCTTC. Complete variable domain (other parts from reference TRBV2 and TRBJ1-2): EPEVTQTPSHQVTQMGQEVILRCVPISNHLYFYWYRQILGQKVEFLVSFYNNEISEKSEIFDDQFSVERPDGSNFTLKIRSTKLEDSAMYFCATRPTGANYGYTFGSGTRLTVV.

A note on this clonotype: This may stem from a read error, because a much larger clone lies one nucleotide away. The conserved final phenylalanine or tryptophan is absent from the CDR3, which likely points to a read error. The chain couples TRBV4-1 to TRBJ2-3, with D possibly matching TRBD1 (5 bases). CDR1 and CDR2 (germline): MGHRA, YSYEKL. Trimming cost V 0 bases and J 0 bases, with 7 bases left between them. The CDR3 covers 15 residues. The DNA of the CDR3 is TGCGCCAGCAGCCAAGAGGACACTAGCACAGATACGCAGTATTTG. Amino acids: CASSQEDTSTDTQYL.

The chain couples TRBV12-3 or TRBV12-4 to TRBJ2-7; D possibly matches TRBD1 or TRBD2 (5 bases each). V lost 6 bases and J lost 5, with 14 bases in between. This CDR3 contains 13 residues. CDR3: CASSVQDFHEQYF. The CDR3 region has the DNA TGTGCCAGCAGCGTACAGGACTTCCACGAGCAGTACTTC.

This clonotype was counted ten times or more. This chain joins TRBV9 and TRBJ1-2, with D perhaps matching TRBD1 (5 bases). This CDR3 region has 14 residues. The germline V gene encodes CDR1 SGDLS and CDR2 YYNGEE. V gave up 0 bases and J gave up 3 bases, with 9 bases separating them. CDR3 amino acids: CASSVGTGYYGYTF. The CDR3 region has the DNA TGTGCCAGCAGCGTAGGAACAGGCTACTATGGCTACACCTTC.

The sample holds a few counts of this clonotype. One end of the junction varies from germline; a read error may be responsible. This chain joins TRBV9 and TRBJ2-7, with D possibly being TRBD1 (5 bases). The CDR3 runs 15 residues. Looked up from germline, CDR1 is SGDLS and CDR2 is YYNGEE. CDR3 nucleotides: TGTGCCAGCAGCGTAGGGCAGGGAAGGAACTACGGGCAGTACTTC. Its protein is CASSVGQGRNYGQYF.

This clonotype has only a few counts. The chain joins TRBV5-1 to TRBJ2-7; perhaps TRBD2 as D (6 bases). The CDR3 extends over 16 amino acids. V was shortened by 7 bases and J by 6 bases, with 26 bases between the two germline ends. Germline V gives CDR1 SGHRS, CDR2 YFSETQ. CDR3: CASGRRGRRAHGEQYF. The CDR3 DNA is TGCGCCAGCGGACGGAGGGGCAGGCGGGCCCACGGCGAGCAGTACTTC.

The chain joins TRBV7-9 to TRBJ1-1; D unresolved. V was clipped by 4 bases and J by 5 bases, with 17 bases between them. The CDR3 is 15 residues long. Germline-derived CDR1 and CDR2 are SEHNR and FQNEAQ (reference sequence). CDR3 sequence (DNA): TGTGCCAGCAGCTCCTCATACGTACGAGGGACTGAAGCTTTCTTT. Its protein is CASSSSYVRGTEAFF.